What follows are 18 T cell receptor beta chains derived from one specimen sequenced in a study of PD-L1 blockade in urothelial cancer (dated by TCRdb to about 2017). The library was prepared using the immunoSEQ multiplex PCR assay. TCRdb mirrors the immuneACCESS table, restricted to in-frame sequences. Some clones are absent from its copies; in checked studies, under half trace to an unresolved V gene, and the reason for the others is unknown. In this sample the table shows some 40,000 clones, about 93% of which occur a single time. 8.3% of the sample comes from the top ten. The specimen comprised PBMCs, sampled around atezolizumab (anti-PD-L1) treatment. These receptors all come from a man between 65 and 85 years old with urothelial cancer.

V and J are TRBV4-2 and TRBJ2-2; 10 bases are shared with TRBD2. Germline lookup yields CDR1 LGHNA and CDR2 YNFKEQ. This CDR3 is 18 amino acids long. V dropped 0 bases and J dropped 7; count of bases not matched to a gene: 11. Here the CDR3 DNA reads TGTGCCAGCAGCCAAGAAGGCAGGCTAGCGGGAGTTAGCGGGGAGCTGTTTTTT. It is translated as CASSQEGRLAGVSGELFF.

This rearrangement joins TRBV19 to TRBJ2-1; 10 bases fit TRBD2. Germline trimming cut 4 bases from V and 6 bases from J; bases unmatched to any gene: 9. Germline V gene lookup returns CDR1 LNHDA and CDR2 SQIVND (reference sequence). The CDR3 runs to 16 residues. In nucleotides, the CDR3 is TGTGCCAGTAGTACCCTAGCGGGAGTCTCCACCAATGAGCAGTTCTTC. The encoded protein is CASSTLAGVSTNEQFF.

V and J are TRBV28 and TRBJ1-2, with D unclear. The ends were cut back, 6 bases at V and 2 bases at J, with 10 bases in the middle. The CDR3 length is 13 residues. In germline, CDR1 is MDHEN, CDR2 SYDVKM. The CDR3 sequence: CASSYDKNYGYTF. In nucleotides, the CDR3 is TGTGCCAGCAGCTATGACAAGAACTATGGCTACACCTTC.

The CDR3 DNA reads TGTGCCAGCAGCCCCCAAAGCGGGAGGGCAGACAATGAGCAGTTCTTC. Translating it yields CASSPQSGRADNEQFF. The chain carries TRBV7-8 and TRBJ2-1; TRBD2 aligns across 10 bases. CDR1 and CDR2 from the germline V gene are SGHVS and FQNEAQ. The CDR3 runs to 16 residues. Trimming took 5 bases from V and 5 from J; bases not matched to a gene: 9.

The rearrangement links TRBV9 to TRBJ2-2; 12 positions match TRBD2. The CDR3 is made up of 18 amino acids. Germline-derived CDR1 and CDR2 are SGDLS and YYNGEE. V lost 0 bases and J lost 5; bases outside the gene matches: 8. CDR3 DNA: TGTGCCAGCAGCGTAGGGTCTAGCGGGAGGGTGAGGACCGGGGAGCTGTTTTTT. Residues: CASSVGSSGRVRTGELFF.

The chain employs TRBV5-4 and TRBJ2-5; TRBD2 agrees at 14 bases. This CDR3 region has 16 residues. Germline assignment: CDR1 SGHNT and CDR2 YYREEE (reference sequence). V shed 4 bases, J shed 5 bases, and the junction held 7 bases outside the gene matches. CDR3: CASSQTSGRGWETQYF. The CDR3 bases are TGTGCCAGCAGCCAGACTAGCGGGAGGGGATGGGAGACCCAGTACTTC.

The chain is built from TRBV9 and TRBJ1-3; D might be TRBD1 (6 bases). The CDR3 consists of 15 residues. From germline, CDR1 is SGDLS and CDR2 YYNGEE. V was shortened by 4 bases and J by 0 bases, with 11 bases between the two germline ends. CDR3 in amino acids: CASSPAGASGNTIYF. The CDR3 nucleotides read TGTGCCAGCAGCCCCGCAGGGGCCTCTGGAAACACCATATATTTT.

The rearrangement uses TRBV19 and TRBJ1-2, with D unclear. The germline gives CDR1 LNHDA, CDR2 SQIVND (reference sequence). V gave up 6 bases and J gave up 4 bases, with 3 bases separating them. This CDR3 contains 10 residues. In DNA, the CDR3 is TGTGCCAGTAGCTCCTATGGCTACACCTTC. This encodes CASSSYGYTF. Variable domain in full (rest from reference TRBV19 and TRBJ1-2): DGGITQSPKYLFRKEGQNVTLSCEQNLNHDAMYWYRQDPGQGLRLIYYSQIVNDFQKGDIAEGYSVSREKKESFPLTVTSAQKNPTAFYLCASSSYGYTFGSGTRLTVV.

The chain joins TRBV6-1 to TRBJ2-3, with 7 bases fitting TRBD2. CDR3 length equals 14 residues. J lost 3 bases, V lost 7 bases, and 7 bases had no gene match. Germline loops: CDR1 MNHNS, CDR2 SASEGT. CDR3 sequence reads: CASNTAGRTDTQYF. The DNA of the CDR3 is TGTGCCAGCAATACAGCGGGAAGGACAGATACGCAGTATTTT.

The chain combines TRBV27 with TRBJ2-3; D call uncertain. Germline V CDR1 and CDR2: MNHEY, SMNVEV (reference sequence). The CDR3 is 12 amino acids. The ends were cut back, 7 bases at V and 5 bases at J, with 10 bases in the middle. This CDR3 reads CASNGGGDTQYF. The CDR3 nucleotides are TGTGCCAGCAATGGCGGTGGAGATACGCAGTATTTT.

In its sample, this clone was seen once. CDR3 protein: CASSQEEASGIGEQYF. CDR3 DNA sequence: TGCGCCAGCAGCCAAGAAGAGGCTAGCGGGATTGGCGAGCAGTACTTC. This chain links TRBV4-1 with TRBJ2-7, with 9 bases that match TRBD2. In germline, CDR1 is MGHRA, CDR2 YSYEKL. The CDR3 is made up of 16 amino acids. Trimming at V came to 0 bases and at J to 6 bases, leaving 9 bases not matched to a gene.

The CDR3 sequence is CASSPRQGTDTQYF. For the CDR3, the DNA is TGTGCCAGCAGCCCGCGACAGGGGACAGATACGCAGTATTTT. The V call is TRBV6-5, the J call TRBJ2-3; 8 nucleotides align to TRBD1. The CDR3 covers 14 residues. Germline V lookup: CDR1 MNHEY, CDR2 SVGAGI. After removal of 6 bases from V and 3 bases from J, the junction contained 5 bases not matched to a gene.

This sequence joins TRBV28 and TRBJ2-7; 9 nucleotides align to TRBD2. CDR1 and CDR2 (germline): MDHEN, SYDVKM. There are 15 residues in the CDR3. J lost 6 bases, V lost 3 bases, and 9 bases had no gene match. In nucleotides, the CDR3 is TGTGCCAGCAGTTTCCAAGGGACTAGCAGGTTCGAGCAGTACTTC. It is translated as CASSFQGTSRFEQYF.

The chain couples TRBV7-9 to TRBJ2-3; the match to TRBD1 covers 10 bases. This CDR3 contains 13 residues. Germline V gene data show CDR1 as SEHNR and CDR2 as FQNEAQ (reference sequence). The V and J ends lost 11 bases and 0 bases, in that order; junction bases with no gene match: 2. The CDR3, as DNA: TGTGCCGGGGACAGGGGTAGCACAGATACGCAGTATTTT. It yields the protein CAGDRGSTDTQYF.

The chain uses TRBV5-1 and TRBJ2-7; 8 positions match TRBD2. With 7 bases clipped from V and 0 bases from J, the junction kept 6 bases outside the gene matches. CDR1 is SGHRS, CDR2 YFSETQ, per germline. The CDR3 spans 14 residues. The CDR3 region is CASAKTSASYEQYF. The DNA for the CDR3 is TGCGCCAGCGCCAAGACTAGCGCCTCCTACGAGCAGTACTTC.

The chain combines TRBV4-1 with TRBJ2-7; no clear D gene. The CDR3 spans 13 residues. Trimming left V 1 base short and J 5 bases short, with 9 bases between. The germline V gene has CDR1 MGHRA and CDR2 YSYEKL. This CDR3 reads CASSQVGQHEQYF. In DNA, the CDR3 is TGCGCCAGCAGCCAAGTTGGGCAGCACGAGCAGTACTTC.

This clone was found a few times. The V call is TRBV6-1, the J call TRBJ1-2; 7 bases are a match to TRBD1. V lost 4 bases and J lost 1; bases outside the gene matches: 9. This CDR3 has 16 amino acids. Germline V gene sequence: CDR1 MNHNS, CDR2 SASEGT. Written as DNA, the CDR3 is TGTGCCAGCAGTGCGGAACAGGGGCGGGTTAACTATGGCTACACCTTC. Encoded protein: CASSAEQGRVNYGYTF.

The CDR3 reads CASSLSGLNPGELFF. As DNA, the CDR3 is TGTGCCAGCAGTTTATCGGGACTCAATCCCGGGGAGCTGTTTTTT. The rearrangement links TRBV28 to TRBJ2-2; tentative D call: TRBD2 (6 bases). The CDR3 runs 15 residues. Trimming shortened V by 1 base and J by 6 bases, and 12 bases separated the two germline ends. Looked up from germline, CDR1 is MDHEN and CDR2 is SYDVKM. Using reference TRBV28 and TRBJ2-2 for the parts outside the CDR3, the full variable domain is DVKVTQSSRYLVKRTGEKVFLECVQDMDHENMFWYRQDPGLGLRLIYFSYDVKMKEKGDIPEGYSVSREKKERFSLILESASTNQTSMYLCASSLSGLNPGELFFGEGSRLTVL.